The source of this T cell receptor (beta chain) is a study of blood T cells in healthy people across ages. On this clonotype: Its antigen is currently unknown.

The study's findings and limits: Observed TCR beta diversity showed a strong correlation with the percentage of naive T cells as measured by flow cytometry.

Germline V lookup: CDR1 SGHDT, CDR2 YYEEEE. V shed 1 base, J shed 8 bases, and the junction held 5 bases outside the gene matches. The CDR3 is made up of 14 amino acids. The second PCR ran 7 to 11 cycles with a sample-barcoded 5' primer and J-beta primers. Tags on each cDNA molecule came from a template-switch adaptor with 12 random nucleotides. At least 2.5 million CDR3-containing paired-end reads were obtained per sample. TCRdb reanalysed the 5' RACE reads using MiXCR and keeps one entry per CDR3 protein. This table holds hundreds of thousands of distinct CDR3 sequences, around 28% found once. Sequencing was done on a sample of blood. The clonotype was recovered from a woman older than 75 in good health. The genes are TRBV5-6 and TRBJ2-1; 8 positions match TRBD1. CDR3 amino acids: CASSLRQGAHEQFF. The CDR3, as DNA: TGTGCCAGCAGCTTGCGGCAGGGGGCCCATGAGCAGTTCTTC. The full variable domain, rest sourced from reference TRBV5-6 and TRBJ2-1, is DAGVTQSPTHLIKTRGQQVTLRCSPKSGHDTVSWYQQALGQGPQFIFQYYEEEERQRGNFPDRFSGHQFPNYSSELNVNALLLGDSALYLCASSLRQGAHEQFFGPGTRLTVL.